This T cell receptor (beta chain) was found in a study of CD8 T cells in ankylosing spondylitis. Overall study results and limits: About 8 highly homologous variants formed a TCR beta motif that appeared characteristic of ankylosing spondylitis blood. A CD8+ phenotype characterized the disease-linked clones, which were relatively rare in peripheral blood.

Trimming cost V 6 bases and J 7 bases, with 22 bases left between them. The germline V gene has CDR1 MDHEN and CDR2 SYDVKM. CDR3 length equals 16 residues. The table lists this clonotype with many counts. Its antigen is currently unknown. 5'-RACE, quantitative and with molecular barcodes, yielded the TCR beta libraries. Using its own MiXCR run on the 5' RACE reads, TCRdb lists one record per CDR3 protein. The sample carries more than 500,000 distinct CDR3 sequences, approximately 5% recorded once. The sequence derives from a male donor with ankylosing spondylitis. The chain couples TRBV28 to TRBJ2-1; D remains ambiguous. The sample consisted of blood, either unsorted or a sorted T cell fraction (not recorded which). The CDR3 DNA reads TGTGCCAGCAGCTTGGTTTCGAGCGCGAGAGGTAATGAGCAGTTCTTC. Its protein is CASSLVSSARGNEQFF. The full variable domain, completed using reference TRBV28 and TRBJ2-1, is DVKVTQSSRYLVKRTGEKVFLECVQDMDHENMFWYRQDPGLGLRLIYFSYDVKMKEKGDIPEGYSVSREKKERFSLILESASTNQTSMYLCASSLVSSARGNEQFFGPGTRLTVL.